The clone carrying this TCR beta chain was seen only a few times. The antigen is unknown. From the RT-PCR reads, TCRdb called clonotypes with MiXCR, one entry per CDR3 protein. The table has about 300,000 distinct CDR3 sequences, around a fifth seen once. This record belongs to a study of response to subunit inactivated influenza vaccine. The study's findings and limits: Authors suggested few new T cells are recruited by each seasonal influenza vaccination.

This specimen consisted of PBMCs from blood, obtained 21 months after vaccination. The source is a man aged 45-69 years who received an inactivated influenza vaccine.

The CDR3 DNA is TGTGCCAGCAGCTGGCCAGCTGGGTCCTACAATGAGCAGTTCTTC. This encodes CASSWPAGSYNEQFF. The J gene is TRBJ2-1, the V gene TRBV11-2; D remains ambiguous. The germline CDR1 and CDR2 sequences are SGHAT and FQNNGV. This CDR3 has 15 amino acids. V lost 4 bases and J lost 1, with 11 bases in between.